These 17 T cell receptor beta chains share one sample of origin, sequenced in a study of blood T cell repertoires in COVID-19. Only in-frame clones appear in the TCRdb table, and some are missing; sequencing was by immunoSEQ multiplex PCR. The table includes tens of thousands of clones, 90% detected once. The sequencing sample was made of peripheral blood. The receptors originated from a woman older than 75 with active or convalescent COVID-19.

The chain recombines TRBV3-1 (or the pseudogene TRBV3-2) with TRBJ1-2; 8 nucleotides align to TRBD1. J lost 4 bases, V lost 5 bases, and 3 bases had no gene match. This CDR3 has 13 residues. CDR1 and CDR2 from the germline V gene are LGHDT and YNNKEL (reference sequence). CDR3 coding DNA: TGTGCCAGCAGCGTGACAGGGGTCTATGGCTACACCTTC. It specifies CASSVTGVYGYTF.

This clone was detected only once. The gene calls are TRBV21-1 and TRBJ2-4; the table calls TRBD2, which could not be checked here. TRBV21-1 is listed as a pseudogene. This CDR3 comprises 15 residues. CDR3 sequence: CASRLAGGAKNIQYF. The CDR3 DNA reads as TGTGCCAGCAGACTAGCGGGGGGAGCCAAAAACATTCAGTACTTC.

A word on this clone: Other DNA sequences in the same sample also yield this CDR3. V and J are TRBV12-3 or TRBV12-4 and TRBJ1-5; a possible D gene is TRBD1 (5 bases). CDR3 size: 13 residues. Trimming took off 2 bases at V and 4 bases at J, with 6 bases between the two ends. The CDR3 sequence: CASSLTGNQPQHF. DNA of the CDR3: TGTGCCAGCAGTTTAACAGGAAATCAGCCCCAGCATTTT.

This rearrangement joins TRBV6-5 to TRBJ2-3; D is unclear. V dropped 2 bases and J dropped 2 bases, with 11 bases sitting between them. Germline V gene lookup returns CDR1 MNHEY and CDR2 SVGAGI. CDR3 size: 15 residues. CDR3 bases: TGTGCCAGCAGTTACGGGCCGTTGCTCACAGATACGCAGTATTTT. Residues: CASSYGPLLTDTQYF.

The chain employs TRBV28 and TRBJ1-2; D gene ambiguous. Trimming shortened V by 2 bases and J by 7 bases, and 14 bases separated the two germline ends. Germline values: CDR1 MDHEN, CDR2 SYDVKM. The length of the CDR3 is 14 residues. In nucleotides, the CDR3 is TGTGCCAGCAGTTTAACCCGGGGAAGCGGTGGCTACACCTTC. Its translation: CASSLTRGSGGYTF.

The J gene is TRBJ1-1, the V gene TRBV6-5, with no clear D. The CDR3 consists of 13 residues. Germline V gene sequence: CDR1 MNHEY, CDR2 SVGAGI. The V end lost 6 bases, the J end lost 2 bases, and 10 bases lay between the germline ends. In DNA, the CDR3 is TGTGCCAGCAGCCTCACAAGTAACACTGAAGCTTTCTTT. It encodes CASSLTSNTEAFF.

This chain uses TRBV6-5 with TRBJ1-6, with a possible D match to TRBD1 (6 bases). The CDR3 loop spans 14 amino acids. Germline CDR1 is MNHEY and CDR2 is SVGAGI. The V gene lost 0 bases and the J gene lost 13 bases, with 13 bases spanning the gap. Here the CDR3 reads CASSYSQGRGPLHF. The CDR3 DNA sequence: TGTGCCAGCAGTTACTCCCAGGGGCGAGGTCCCCTCCACTTT.

The sample holds one count of this clone. This chain links TRBV4-1 with TRBJ2-5, with 9 bases matching TRBD2. V lost 1 base, J lost 2 bases, and 8 bases stayed unmatched. CDR3 length equals 17 residues. The germline V gene encodes CDR1 MGHRA and CDR2 YSYEKL. Here the CDR3 DNA reads TGCGCCAGCAGCCAAGGCATCCGAGCGGGGGGTCAAGAGACCCAGTACTTC. This codes for CASSQGIRAGGQETQYF.

The J gene is TRBJ1-4, the V gene TRBV5-1, with D tentatively TRBD1 (6 bases). The length of the CDR3 is 14 residues. Germline V gene data show CDR1 as SGHRS and CDR2 as YFSETQ. Trimming removed 4 bases at V and 12 bases at J, with 19 bases between. The CDR3 sequence is CASSPTLRDIQLFF. The CDR3 DNA is TGCGCCAGCAGCCCAACCCTCCGGGACATTCAACTGTTTTTT.

This clone was observed a single time. The CDR3 here is CASSIDEAGAYNEQFF. The CDR3 DNA reads TGTGCCAGTAGTATAGATGAGGCGGGGGCTTACAATGAGCAGTTCTTC. This rearrangement joins TRBV19 to TRBJ2-1; a weak D match, TRBD2 (7 bases). V lost 0 bases and J 4 bases, leaving 13 bases between the germline ends. Germline V gives CDR1 LNHDA, CDR2 SQIVND (reference sequence). CDR3 length equals 16 residues.

The gene calls are TRBV24-1 and TRBJ1-5; possibly TRBD1 for D (5 bases). This CDR3 region has 16 residues. Trimming took off 3 bases at V and 4 bases at J, with 15 bases between the two ends. Germline V gene lookup returns CDR1 KGHDR and CDR2 SFDVKD. The CDR3 here is CATSDPAQGLNQPQHF. CDR3 DNA: TGTGCCACCAGTGATCCCGCCCAGGGATTAAATCAGCCCCAGCATTTT.

This chain uses TRBV30 with TRBJ2-3, with TRBD1 matching over 8 bases. Germline trimming cut 2 bases from V and 5 bases from J; bases unmatched to any gene: 12. Germline V lookup: CDR1 GTSNPN, CDR2 SVGIG (reference sequence). This CDR3 is built from 16 residues. The chain's CDR3 is CAWSTPGQALVDTQYF. The DNA of the CDR3 is TGTGCCTGGAGTACGCCGGGACAGGCGCTGGTAGATACGCAGTATTTT.

This chain connects TRBV6-5 to TRBJ2-7; 7 nucleotides match TRBD1. Germline V lookup: CDR1 MNHEY, CDR2 SVGAGI. The CDR3 totals 14 residues. J was trimmed by 3 bases and V by 2 bases; bases with no gene match: 4. CDR3 region: CASSYGQDYYEQYF. The CDR3 nucleotides read TGTGCCAGCAGTTACGGACAGGATTACTACGAGCAGTACTTC.

This chain links TRBV27 with TRBJ1-4; TRBD1 matches at 8 bases. CDR1 and CDR2 (germline): MNHEY, SMNVEV (reference sequence). V lost 2 bases to trimming and J lost 6 bases; unmatched junction nucleotides: 5. This CDR3 has 15 residues. CDR3 nucleotide sequence: TGTGCCAGCAGTTTAGGGGGGACAGGTCATGAAAAACTGTTTTTT. It codes for CASSLGGTGHEKLFF.

This clone has only a few counts. This sequence joins TRBV6-4 and TRBJ2-3; 10 bases are a match to TRBD2. The germline V gene encodes CDR1 MRHNA and CDR2 SNTAGT. The CDR3 is made up of 14 amino acids. V trimming: 3 bases; J trimming: 3 bases; junction bases outside the gene matches: 0. CDR3 nucleotide sequence: TGTGCCAGCAGTGAAGCGGGGGGGACAGATACGCAGTATTTT. Translating gives CASSEAGGTDTQYF.

Comments on this clone: Within the sample, other DNA sequences also encode this same CDR3. The genes are TRBV7-2 and TRBJ1-1; tentative D call: TRBD1 (6 bases). V lost 1 base, J lost 4 bases, and 7 bases lay in between. The germline CDR1 and CDR2 sequences are SGHTA and FQGNSA. This CDR3 has 13 residues. The CDR3 bases are TGTGCCAGCAGCTTAGACAGGGTCACTGAAGCTTTCTTT. Residues: CASSLDRVTEAFF.

The V gene is TRBV30, the J gene TRBJ2-1, with 7 positions matching TRBD1. V trimming: 1 base; J trimming: 4 bases; junction bases outside the gene matches: 7. Germline CDR1 and CDR2: GTSNPN and SVGIG (reference sequence). The length of the CDR3 is 15 residues. CDR3 sequence reads: CAWSAGTAIYNEQFF. The CDR3 region has the DNA TGTGCCTGGAGTGCCGGGACAGCTATTTACAATGAGCAGTTCTTC.